A selection of T cell receptor beta chains follows, all from one sample in a study of T cell responses to AZD1222 COVID-19 vaccine. The repertoire was sequenced with immunoSEQ multiplex PCR; TCRdb's copy has only in-frame clones and lacks some. Among approximately 100,000 clones, about 89% were seen once, and the ten largest hold over 15%. The starting material was peripheral blood, obtained on day 0 of AZD1222 vaccination. These receptor sequences come from an adult in good health. Each CDR3 is given with its conserved first and last residue. D genes are given only for firm matches. Size values are once, few and many counts, or a class for expanded clones, and some rows have none.

d_call,v_call,j_call,clone_size,cdr3_nt,cdr3_aa
TRBD2,TRBV4-1,TRBJ2-7,-,TGCGCCAGCAGCCAAACCGGGACTAGCGACTACGAGCAGTACTTC,CASSQTGTSDYEQYF
-,TRBV11-2,TRBJ2-3,-,TGTGCCAGCAGCTTAGGCCAACAAGATACGCAGTATTTT,CASSLGQQDTQYF
-,TRBV10-1,TRBJ1-2,-,TGCGCCAGCATCCACCAGGCTATCGGCTACACCTTC,CASIHQAIGYTF
-,TRBV29-1,TRBJ2-2,-,TGCAGCGTCGAACATATAACCGGGGAGCTGTTTTTT,CSVEHITGELFF
-,TRBV28,TRBJ1-1,-,TGTGCCAGCAGCCGGGGGGGAAAAGCGGCGGGAGCTTTCTTT,CASSRGGKAAGAFF
-,TRBV7-2,TRBJ1-2,-,TGTGCCAGCAGCTCACAGGGAGACTATGGCTACACCTTC,CASSSQGDYGYTF
-,TRBV5-1,TRBJ2-7,-,TGCGCCAGCAGCTTGGGCGCCGGGACCGTCTCCTACGAGCAGTACTTC,CASSLGAGTVSYEQYF
-,TRBV28,TRBJ2-7,-,TGTGCCAGCACCACAGGGTCCAACGAGCAGTACTTC,CASTTGSNEQYF
TRBD2,TRBV24-1,TRBJ2-7,-,TGTGCCACCAGTGATCCCAGCGGGGGCTACGAGCAGTACTTC,CATSDPSGGYEQYF
-,TRBV5-1,TRBJ1-2,few,TGCGCCAGCAGCTTGGACGAAAGTGGCTACACCTTC,CASSLDESGYTF